Listed below are T cell receptor gamma chains from one sample, sequenced in a study of Vδ1+ human thymocytes. TCRdb called clones anew from the multiplex PCR reads with CATT. The top ten clones hold 1.5% to 2.5% of a sample with more than 9,000 gamma-chain clones, about 47% of them seen once. Specimen: Vdelta1+ gamma-delta thymocytes from the thymus. The receptors derive from a boy under two years old who had congenital heart surgery. Each CDR3 is given with its conserved first and last residue. Size values are once, few and many counts, or a class for expanded clones, and some rows have none.

>few|11|TRGV9|TRGJ1/TRGJ2
CALWEVHLKLF
TGTGCCTTGTGGGAGGTGCACCTGAAACTCTTT
>few|15|TRGV5|TRGJ1/TRGJ2
CATWDRSMNYYKKLF
TGTGCCACCTGGGACAGATCGATGAATTATTATAAGAAACTCTTT
>few|16|TRGV3|TRGJ1/TRGJ2
CATWDRPTTNYYKKLF
TGTGCCACCTGGGACAGACCAACGACTAATTATTATAAGAAACTCTTT
>few|12|TRGV5|TRGJ1/TRGJ2
CATWDHDYKKLF
TGTGCCACCTGGGACCACGATTATAAGAAACTCTTT
>-|17|TRGV3|TRGJ1/TRGJ2
CATWDRPRDNAYYKKLF
TGTGCCACCTGGGACAGGCCGCGTGATAATGCCTATTATAAGAAACTCTTT
>-|13|TRGV9|TRGJ1/TRGJ2
CALWEVPKGEKLF
TGTGCCTTGTGGGAGGTGCCTAAGGGGGAGAAACTCTTT
>-|11|TRGV8|TRGJ1/TRGJ2
CATWDRVKKLF
TGTGCCACCTGGGATAGGGTTAAGAAACTCTTT
>-|14|TRGV9|TRGJ1/TRGJ2
CALWEVRPDYKKLF
TGTGCCTTGTGGGAGGTGCGACCTGATTATAAGAAACTCTTT
>-|12|TRGV4|TRGJ1/TRGJ2
CATWASYYKKLF
TGTGCCACCTGGGCTTCTTATTATAAGAAACTCTTT
>-|11|TRGV4|TRGJ1/TRGJ2
CATWADYKKLF
TGTGCCACCTGGGCTGATTATAAGAAACTCTTT
>-|11|TRGV9|TRGJ1/TRGJ2
CAGGELDKKLF
TGTGCCGGGGGGGAGCTTGATAAGAAACTCTTT
>-|14|TRGV8|TRGJ1/TRGJ2
CATWEPFDEHKKLF
TGTGCCACCTGGGAACCCTTTGATGAACATAAGAAACTCTTT
>few|13|TRGV9|TRGJP2
CALWDSLGWIKTF
TGTGCCTTGTGGGATTCTCTTGGTTGGATCAAGACGTTT
>few|14|TRGV5|TRGJ1/TRGJ2
CATWDRPPYYKKLF
TGTGCCACCTGGGACAGGCCGCCTTATTATAAGAAACTCTTT